These T cell receptor beta chains were read from a single sample in a study of response to subunit inactivated influenza vaccine. TCRdb called the RT-PCR reads again in MiXCR, with one record for every CDR3 protein. The sample gives 500,000 to 600,000 distinct CDR3 sequences, approximately 15% of which show up once; around 3% is in the top ten. Specimen: CD4+ T cells sorted from PBMCs, collected less than 25 months after vaccination. These receptors were taken from a man between 50 and 69 years old who received an inactivated influenza vaccine. CDR3s include the opening cysteine and the closing phenylalanine or tryptophan. The order of the fields is J gene, clone size, V gene, D gene, CDR3 DNA, CDR3 protein. The D gene is left open where the match is weak. Not all rows give a size; the values are once, few, many and, for expanded clones, a class.

>TRBJ1-6|few|TRBV9|TRBD1
TGTGCCAGCCGACAGGGCAATTATAATTCACCCCTCCACTTT
CASRQGNYNSPLHF
>TRBJ2-1|NA|TRBV6-2/TRBV6-3|TRBD1
TGTGCCAGCAGCCAGGGACAGGGGAAGCAGTTCTTC
CASSQGQGKQFF
>TRBJ1-5|NA|TRBV2|NA
TGTGCCAGCCACCGACAGGAAGATCAGCCCCAGCATTTT
CASHRQEDQPQHF
>TRBJ2-7|NA|TRBV7-8|NA
TGTGCCAGCAGCCCAGCGAGGGACACTCGCGTGCAGTACTTC
CASSPARDTRVQYF
>TRBJ2-2|few|TRBV7-9|NA
TGTGCCAGCAGCTCGGACTACCAAACCGGGGAGCTGTTTTTT
CASSSDYQTGELFF
>TRBJ2-7|NA|TRBV14|NA
TGTGCCAGCAGCCAAGATGGGGCAGGTATCTCCGAGCAGTACTTC
CASSQDGAGISEQYF
>TRBJ2-1|NA|TRBV10-3|TRBD2
TGTGCCTCCGGGAGGGAGGAGATCGGTGAGCAGTTCTTC
CASGREEIGEQFF
>TRBJ1-4|NA|TRBV12-3/TRBV12-4|NA
TGTGCCAGCAGTTTAAATGGGCGTAATGAAAAACTGTTTTTT
CASSLNGRNEKLFF
>TRBJ1-6|NA|TRBV9|TRBD1
TGTGCCAGCAGCGGGGGGACAGGGGTAAAATATTCACCCCTCCACTTT
CASSGGTGVKYSPLHF
>TRBJ2-5|many|TRBV5-1|TRBD1
TGCGCCAGCAGCATTTCATCGGGACAGGGATCGGAGACCCAGTACTTC
CASSISSGQGSETQYF
>TRBJ2-7|many|TRBV20-1|TRBD2
TGCAGTGCTAGAGAAACTAGCGAAACCTACGAGCAGTACTTC
CSARETSETYEQYF
>TRBJ2-7|NA|TRBV6-2/TRBV6-3|NA
TGTGCCAGCAGTTACACTGGGTCCTACGAGCAGTACTTC
CASSYTGSYEQYF
>TRBJ2-1|NA|TRBV6-1|TRBD2
TGTGCCAGCAGCCCCACAGCGGGGCCCTACAATGAGCAGTTCTTC
CASSPTAGPYNEQFF
>TRBJ2-1|NA|TRBV11-3|NA
TGTGCCAGCAGCCCAAACGGGGATGAGCAGTTCTTC
CASSPNGDEQFF
>TRBJ2-5|few|TRBV18|NA
TGTGCCAGCTCACCTCCGGGACACCTCCAAGAGACCCAGTACTTC
CASSPPGHLQETQYF
>TRBJ1-5|NA|TRBV28|NA
TGTGCCAGCAGTTTATTAAGATGGCCCCAGCATTTT
CASSLLRWPQHF
>TRBJ2-7|NA|TRBV5-1|NA
TGCGCCAGCAGCTTGGATTATCCCGGCTTATTCAGCGAGCAGTACTTC
CASSLDYPGLFSEQYF
>TRBJ2-7|NA|TRBV5-1|NA
TGCGCCAGCATAACAGTCTCCTACGAGCAGTACTTC
CASITVSYEQYF
>TRBJ2-7|NA|TRBV10-3|TRBD2
TGTGCCATCAGTGCACCTAGCGGAGACTCCTACGAGCAGTACTTC
CAISAPSGDSYEQYF
>TRBJ2-7|NA|TRBV4-1|NA
TGCGCCAGCAGCCTTCGTACGACAGGTTCCTACGAGCAGTACTTC
CASSLRTTGSYEQYF
>TRBJ2-2|few|TRBV15|NA
TGTGCCACCAGCAAAGGGGGGACCGCGAACACCGGGGAGCTGTTTTTT
CATSKGGTANTGELFF
>TRBJ2-4|NA|TRBV29-1|NA
TGCAGCGTTGAAGATCCGGCGGGGGCGAGGAACATTCAGTACTTC
CSVEDPAGARNIQYF
>TRBJ2-7|NA|TRBV12-3/TRBV12-4|TRBD1
TGTGCCAGCAGTCCACAGGGGGCCCTCCGCTCCCAGCAGTACTTC
CASSPQGALRSQQYF
>TRBJ1-4|NA|TRBV12-3/TRBV12-4|NA
TGTGCCAGCAGTTTAAAGGGCCAAAATGAAAAACTGTTTTTT
CASSLKGQNEKLFF
>TRBJ2-2|NA|TRBV6-1|NA
TGTGCCACCGCCGTGGGAAATTGGGGCGGGGAGCTGTTTTTT
CATAVGNWGGELFF
>TRBJ1-5|NA|TRBV11-3|NA
TGTGCCAGAGTATTGACGGGGGATAGCAATCAGCCCCAGCATTTT
CARVLTGDSNQPQHF
>TRBJ2-4|NA|TRBV6-5|NA
TGTGCCAGCAGTTACTCTTCACAGGGACTAGCCAAAAACATTCAGTACTTC
CASSYSSQGLAKNIQYF
>TRBJ2-5|few|TRBV6-1|TRBD2
TGTGCCAGCAGTGGCTTAGCGGGAGGAAAAGAGACCCAGTACTTC
CASSGLAGGKETQYF
>TRBJ2-5|NA|TRBV30|NA
TGTGCCTGGAGTCCGCTAGGGGAGACCCAGTACTTC
CAWSPLGETQYF
>TRBJ2-7|NA|TRBV3-1|NA
TGTGCCAGCAGTCCGGGCGGAGTGAGGGTGGAGCAGTACTTC
CASSPGGVRVEQYF
>TRBJ2-1|few|TRBV7-8|TRBD1
TGTGCCAGCAGCCCCGACCGGGACAGATATACCTATGAGCAGTTCTTC
CASSPDRDRYTYEQFF
>TRBJ1-2|NA|TRBV4-1|NA
TGCGCCAGCAGCCAAGATTGGGACACAAACTATGGCTACACCTTC
CASSQDWDTNYGYTF
>TRBJ2-6|few|TRBV20-1|TRBD1
TGCAGTGCTAGAGCAAATCCGGGACAGGGTGCGAGTGGGGCCAACGTCCTGACTTTC
CSARANPGQGASGANVLTF
>TRBJ1-5|NA|TRBV4-1|NA
TGCGCCAGCAGCCAAGATCCGGGCCGGGACCGCCAGCATTTT
CASSQDPGRDRQHF
>TRBJ1-2|NA|TRBV7-2|NA
TGTGCCAGCAGCTTAGGAGGGCTGGCTGGCTACACCTTC
CASSLGGLAGYTF
>TRBJ2-1|few|TRBV29-1|NA
TGCAGCGTTCGTCGGACAGCGATAGATGAGCAGTTCTTC
CSVRRTAIDEQFF
>TRBJ2-3|many|TRBV7-2|TRBD1
TGTGCCAGCAGCTCGCAGGGGGCGAATACAGATACGCAGTATTTT
CASSSQGANTDTQYF
>TRBJ2-2|NA|TRBV4-3|NA
TGCGCCAGCAGCCAAGAAGGGGGATACACCGGGGAGCTGTTTTTT
CASSQEGGYTGELFF
>TRBJ2-7|many|TRBV18|NA
TGTGCCAGCTCACCAAGGGGGGTGTACGAGCAGTACTTC
CASSPRGVYEQYF
>TRBJ2-1|NA|TRBV12-3/TRBV12-4|NA
TGTGCCAGCAACCAAGGGGGTGGTGAGCAGTTCTTC
CASNQGGGEQFF
>TRBJ1-1|NA|TRBV20-1|NA
TGCAGTGCCCCCTTAGGGGGAACTCTGAACACTGAAGCTTTCTTT
CSAPLGGTLNTEAFF
>TRBJ2-1|NA|TRBV6-4|NA
TGTGCCAGCAGTGACGCAGGGAGTAATGAGCAGTTCTTC
CASSDAGSNEQFF